This T cell receptor beta chain was sequenced in a study of T cells after yellow fever vaccination. In the study overall: SMART-Seq v4 Ultra Low Input prepared libraries from low-cell fractions. Broader study findings: A large majority of primary-vaccination clones showed up again after the booster (under 98% CD4, about 90% CD8). Although most clonotypes did not, a small share appeared in both CD4 and CD8 compartments.

In TCRdb, the 5' RACE reads were re-called with MiXCR into one record per CDR3 protein. The sample includes approximately 160,000 distinct CDR3 sequences, approximately 6.2% of them seen just once. This clonotype was picked up many times. Its antigen is as yet unknown. The sample in question was CD4+ T cells sorted from PBMCs, obtained on the day of the first yellow fever vaccination. The TCR comes from a man in his late teens or twenties who received the YFV17D yellow fever vaccine.

CDR3 sequence: CATSGGGTSDTQYF. As DNA, the CDR3 is TGTGCCACCAGTGGCGGGGGGACATCAGATACGCAGTATTTT. This sequence joins TRBV24-1 and TRBJ2-3, with 8 nucleotides matching TRBD2. The CDR3 extends over 14 amino acids. Germline values: CDR1 KGHDR, CDR2 SFDVKD. Germline trimming cut 5 bases from V and 4 bases from J; bases unmatched to any gene: 4.